This T cell receptor beta chain is drawn from a study of vaccination effects on CD4 cells after COVID-19. Across the whole study: The second dose preceded post-vaccine samples by a median of 72 days. Notes on the study in general: Clones from infection and from vaccination both contracted markedly late after vaccination.

This clone was seen only a few times. Its antigen is as yet unknown. The V segment lost 4 bases and the J segment 4 bases; nucleotides outside the gene matches: 4. CDR1 and CDR2 from the germline V gene are KGHSH and LQKENI. There are 14 residues in the CDR3. Viral peptide pools were used in the ViraFEST assay to expand antigen-specific CD4+ T cells, and sequencing came afterward. Culture proceeded for roughly ten days, and CD4+ T cells were then isolated. Vaccine administered to participants consisted of two doses of either BNT162b2 or mRNA-1273. Every well got a few million PBMC, which were grown with about 9.6 IU/ml IL-2 and roughly 10 ug/ml peptides. Sequencing used immunoSEQ multiplex PCR; TCRdb keeps in-frame clones, though not all of them. The sample lists around 32,000 clones, 72% occurring once.

This specimen was CD4+ T cells from PBMCs cultured with HCoV-229E spike peptides, taken after COVID-19 vaccination. The TCR sequence derives from a human donor who received a COVID-19 vaccine. The chain couples TRBV18 to TRBJ2-3, with TRBD1 matching over 8 bases. CDR3 nucleotides: TGTGCCAGCTCACTAGAACAGGGGGCAGATACGCAGTATTTT. Protein: CASSLEQGADTQYF.